These T cell receptor beta chains were read from a single sample in a study of blood T cell repertoires in COVID-19. The protocol was immunoSEQ multiplex PCR, while the TCRdb copy is restricted to in-frame clones and leaves out a portion. The sample lists about 200,000 clones; 85% to 90% were seen once. Sequenced sample: peripheral blood. These receptors were obtained from an elderly man with acute or convalescent COVID-19. The CDR3 runs from the conserved cysteine through the conserved F or W. D genes are given only for firm matches. Some rows have no size entry. The others give once, few or many, or a class for an expanded clone.

clone size,V gene,D gene,J gene,CDR3 length,CDR3 DNA,CDR3 protein
.,TRBV2,.,TRBJ2-2,14,TGTGCCAGCAGCTCCGGGGGTTACACCGGGGAGCTGTTTTTT,CASSSGGYTGELFF
.,TRBV18,TRBD1,TRBJ2-1,14,TGTGCCAGCTCACGGACAGGTGGGGGTGGTGAGCAGTTCTTC,CASSRTGGGGEQFF
.,TRBV6-5,.,TRBJ2-2,13,TGTGCCAGCAGAACGAGATTGACCGGGGAGCTGTTTTTT,CASRTRLTGELFF
.,TRBV19,TRBD2,TRBJ2-6,17,TGTGCCAGTAGTGCGCTAGCGGGAGTAACCGGGGCCAACGTCCTGACTTTC,CASSALAGVTGANVLTF
once,TRBV28,TRBD1,TRBJ1-3,14,TGTGCCAGCAGTTCCGGACAGGGGGGGAACACCATATATTTT,CASSSGQGGNTIYF
.,TRBV7-2,TRBD2,TRBJ2-7,15,TGTGCCAGCAGCTTTTCGGCTAGCGGGAATTACGAGCAGTACTTC,CASSFSASGNYEQYF
once,TRBV27,.,TRBJ1-6,15,TGTGCCAGCAGTTTAACCGACTTTAGAGTCTCACCCCTCCACTTT,CASSLTDFRVSPLHF
few,TRBV27,TRBD1,TRBJ1-2,14,TGTGCCAGCAGTTCGGACAGGGGTAACTATGGCTACACCTTC,CASSSDRGNYGYTF
.,TRBV2,TRBD1,TRBJ2-3,15,TGTGCCAGCAGACCGGACAGGGGACGGGGAGATACGCAGTATTTT,CASRPDRGRGDTQYF
.,TRBV20-1,TRBD1,TRBJ1-4,14,TGCAGTGCTAATGACAGGGGGACTAATGAAAAACTGTTTTTT,CSANDRGTNEKLFF
.,TRBV4-1,.,TRBJ1-5,15,TGCGCCAGCAGCCAAGAGAAGGGGGGGAATCAGCCCCAGCATTTT,CASSQEKGGNQPQHF
.,TRBV5-1,.,TRBJ2-1,14,TGCGCCAGCAGCTACTTAGCGGCCTACAATGAGCAGTTCTTC,CASSYLAAYNEQFF
.,TRBV11-2,TRBD1,TRBJ2-7,16,TGTGCCAGCAGCTTAACACCGGGACAGGGGGGTGGCGAGCAGTACTTC,CASSLTPGQGGGEQYF
.,TRBV7-2,.,TRBJ2-7,13,TGTGCCAGCAGCACTTACGGGGGATACGAGCAGTACTTC,CASSTYGGYEQYF
.,TRBV11-2,TRBD2,TRBJ2-2,19,TGTGCCAGCAGCTTTAGGGGCACTAGCGGGAAATGGGTAGCCGGGGAGCTGTTTTTT,CASSFRGTSGKWVAGELFF
.,TRBV6-5,TRBD1,TRBJ2-2,14,TGTGCCAGCAGAAGACAGGGGAACACCGGGGAGCTGTTTTTT,CASRRQGNTGELFF
.,TRBV5-1,.,TRBJ2-3,14,TGCGCCAGCAGCTTGGGCCGGGTCCTAGATACGCAGTATTTT,CASSLGRVLDTQYF
.,TRBV30,TRBD1,TRBJ1-6,15,TGTGCCTGGAGTCGACAGGGCTCCTATAATTCACCCCTCCACTTT,CAWSRQGSYNSPLHF
.,TRBV10-3,TRBD1,TRBJ1-1,14,TGTGCCATCAGTTCGACAGGGGCGAACACTGAAGCTTTCTTT,CAISSTGANTEAFF
.,TRBV3-1/TRBV3-2,TRBD1,TRBJ2-7,14,TGTGCCAGCAGCCTACAGGGGATTCTGAGCGAGCAGTACTTC,CASSLQGILSEQYF
.,TRBV18,TRBD2,TRBJ2-1,14,TGTGCCAGCTCACGGGGACTAGAGGTTGGAGAGCAGTTCTTC,CASSRGLEVGEQFF
.,TRBV9,TRBD1,TRBJ1-6,16,TGTGCCAGCAGCCCCCTGCCACAGGGGGCCCTGTCACCCCTCCACTTT,CASSPLPQGALSPLHF
.,TRBV4-1,.,TRBJ2-1,12,TGCGCCAGCAGCCAAGAGGTCGCGAGGAAATTCTTC,CASSQEVARKFF
.,TRBV6-2/TRBV6-3,.,TRBJ1-1,13,TGTGCCAGCAGTTATTTCGGGAACACTGAAGCTTTCTTT,CASSYFGNTEAFF
.,TRBV21-1,.,TRBJ2-3,17,TGTGCCAGCAGCAATGGACTAGCGGGAGGAGGGACAGATACGCAGTATTTT,CASSNGLAGGGTDTQYF
.,TRBV6-5,TRBD2,TRBJ2-1,14,TGTGCCAGCAGACGACTAGCGGAGGGAGGCGAGCAGTTCTTC,CASRRLAEGGEQFF
.,TRBV30,.,TRBJ1-5,12,TGTGCCTGGAGTATGCCGGGTATGGCCCAGCATTTT,CAWSMPGMAQHF
.,TRBV12-3/TRBV12-4,.,TRBJ1-1,12,TGTGCCAGCACCGAGGGTGTCTCTGAAGCTTTCTTT,CASTEGVSEAFF
.,TRBV19,.,TRBJ1-5,17,TGTGCCAGTAGTATAGATCTTGGAGGGGTGGTCAATCAGCCCCAGCATTTT,CASSIDLGGVVNQPQHF
.,TRBV12-3/TRBV12-4,.,TRBJ2-7,13,TGTGCCAGCAGTTTGGGTAGCAGCTACGAGCAGTACTTC,CASSLGSSYEQYF
.,TRBV20-1,.,TRBJ1-5,15,TGCAGTGCTAGTCAGCAGGGGAAAAGGAATCAGCCCCAGCATTTT,CSASQQGKRNQPQHF
.,TRBV18,TRBD1,TRBJ1-1,16,TGTGCCAGCTCACCCTTCGGGACAGGCGGCAACACTGAAGCTTTCTTT,CASSPFGTGGNTEAFF
.,TRBV30,.,TRBJ1-4,13,TGTGCCTGGAGTAGGGGGTTATCCGAAAAACTGTTTTTT,CAWSRGLSEKLFF
.,TRBV27,TRBD2,TRBJ2-2,15,TGTGCCAGCTTAGAAGCGGGGTCGAACACCGGGGAGCTGTTTTTT,CASLEAGSNTGELFF
.,TRBV9,.,TRBJ2-1,15,TGTGCCAGCAGCGTTGAGCGTTCCTTGCGAGGTGAGCAGTTCTTC,CASSVERSLRGEQFF
.,TRBV5-4,.,TRBJ1-1,14,TGTGCCAGCAGCTTGGAACAGGGTTGGACTGAAGCTTTCTTT,CASSLEQGWTEAFF
.,TRBV30,.,TRBJ1-6,14,TGTGCCTGGAGTGTGACAGCTAATAATTCACCCCTCCACTTT,CAWSVTANNSPLHF
.,TRBV6-5,.,TRBJ1-3,16,TGTGCCAGCAGTTACCTGACACCGACCTCTGGAAACACCATATATTTT,CASSYLTPTSGNTIYF
few,TRBV7-6,TRBD1,TRBJ2-5,16,TGTGCCAGCAGCTTGCAGACAGGGGCCTTGGGGGAGACCCAGTACTTC,CASSLQTGALGETQYF
once,TRBV5-1,.,TRBJ2-2,15,TGCGCCAGCAGCCAGGACAGAACGAACACCGGGGAGCTGTTTTTT,CASSQDRTNTGELFF
.,TRBV7-9,TRBD1,TRBJ1-6,14,TGTGCCCTAGCGTGGGGGGACAGGAATTCACCCCTCCACTTT,CALAWGDRNSPLHF
.,TRBV19,.,TRBJ1-5,15,TGTGCCAGTACCCCACCGGGCAGGGTCAATCAGCCCCAGCATTTT,CASTPPGRVNQPQHF
.,TRBV20-1,.,TRBJ1-5,11,TGCAGTGCTGATCGGGGTGGGCCCCAGCATTTT,CSADRGGPQHF
.,TRBV9,.,TRBJ2-7,15,TGTGCCAGCAACGTGATCAGGAAGCCGGATTACGAGCAGTACTTC,CASNVIRKPDYEQYF
few,TRBV4-3,TRBD2,TRBJ2-2,17,TGCGCCAGCAGCCCAATAGCGGGAGGATCCAACACCGGGGAGCTGTTTTTT,CASSPIAGGSNTGELFF
.,TRBV6-1,TRBD2,TRBJ2-7,18,TGTGCCAGCAGTGAAGCGCCTCTAGCGGGAGGTTCCCCCTACGAGCAGTACTTC,CASSEAPLAGGSPYEQYF
.,TRBV15,.,TRBJ2-2,17,TGTGCCACCAGCAGAGTAAGGGGAGACAGGAGCACCGGGGAGCTGTTTTTT,CATSRVRGDRSTGELFF
.,TRBV28,.,TRBJ1-2,17,TGTGCCAGCAGTCTTGGGCGGGGGGGCCGCACCTTGGGTGGCTACACCTTC,CASSLGRGGRTLGGYTF
.,TRBV19,TRBD1,TRBJ2-7,15,TGTGCCAGTAGTACCGCGACAGGGGGTGGTTACGAGCAGTACTTC,CASSTATGGGYEQYF
.,TRBV15,TRBD1,TRBJ1-1,15,TGTGCCACCAGCAGAGATGACAGGGAGAACACTGAAGCTTTCTTT,CATSRDDRENTEAFF